Listed here are 8 T cell receptor beta chains from one sample, sequenced in a study of blood T cell repertoires in COVID-19 (dated by TCRdb to the early 2020s). Library construction relied on the immunoSEQ multiplex PCR assay. Drawn from immuneACCESS, this table holds only the in-frame rearrangements with V and J called that TCRdb kept. Clones are partly lost; checked studies trace under half to an unresolved V gene and leave the rest unexplained. A total of roughly 68,000 clones appear in this sample, roughly 84% of them only once. Approximately 8.8% of the sample is taken by the ten largest. Source material: peripheral blood. These receptor sequences come from a man aged 50 to 60 with active COVID-19.

J is TRBJ2-1 and V is TRBV4-3, with no clear D. Germline loops: CDR1 LGHNA, CDR2 YSLEER. The germline V and J ends were trimmed by 4 bases and 0 bases, with 10 bases remaining between them. The CDR3 runs to 15 residues. CDR3 DNA sequence: TGCGCCAGCAGCCCTACGGAGAGCTCCTACAATGAGCAGTTCTTC. This translates into CASSPTESSYNEQFF.

The genes are TRBV7-7 and TRBJ2-1; 7 nucleotides line up with TRBD1. Trimming at V came to 5 bases and at J to 6 bases, leaving 13 bases not matched to a gene. The length of the CDR3 is 16 residues. Germline values: CDR1 SSHAT, CDR2 FNYEAQ (reference sequence). CDR3 loop: CASSLEPQTGRNEQFF. The CDR3 region has the DNA TGTGCCAGCAGCCTAGAACCCCAGACAGGGCGCAATGAGCAGTTCTTC.

This clone was seen a few times. The chain uses TRBV11-2 and TRBJ2-2; 7 bases are a match to TRBD1. Germline values: CDR1 SGHAT, CDR2 FQNNGV. Trimming at V came to 1 base and at J to 6 bases, leaving 8 bases not matched to a gene. The CDR3 loop spans 16 amino acids. The CDR3 nucleotides read TGTGCCAGCAGCTTAGGCTGGACAGGTCGATCCGGGGAGCTGTTTTTT. Its translation is CASSLGWTGRSGELFF. Combining the CDR3 with reference TRBV11-2 and TRBJ2-2 gives the whole variable domain EAGVAQSPRYKIIEKRQSVAFWCNPISGHATLYWYQQILGQGPKLLIQFQNNGVVDDSQLPKDRFSAERLKGVDSTLKIQPAKLEDSAVYLCASSLGWTGRSGELFFGEGSRLTVL.

The CDR3 region has the DNA TGCAGTGCTAGTACCCATAGAAACACTGAAGCTTTCTTT. It encodes CSASTHRNTEAFF. The J gene is TRBJ1-1, the V gene TRBV20-1; no definite D call. This CDR3 has 13 residues. The V gene lost 3 bases and the J gene lost 2 bases, with 10 bases spanning the gap. Germline V gives CDR1 DFQATT, CDR2 SNEGSKA (reference sequence).

The chain recombines TRBV7-2 with TRBJ1-2, with 7 bases that match TRBD1. J gave up 8 bases and V 5 bases, and 11 bases lay outside the gene matches. The CDR3 has 14 residues. CDR1 and CDR2 (germline): SGHTA, FQGNSA. This CDR3 is CASSPGTARWGYTF. DNA of the CDR3: TGTGCCAGCAGCCCCGGGACAGCTAGGTGGGGCTACACCTTC.

This rearrangement joins TRBV2 to TRBJ1-4; D not certain. Trimming pared 7 bases from V and 4 bases from J, leaving 16 bases between. CDR3 length equals 15 residues. Germline-derived CDR1 and CDR2 are SNHLY and FYNNEI. DNA of the CDR3: TGTGCCAGCATCCTACCTCGAGGGATTAATGAAAAACTGTTTTTT. As protein: CASILPRGINEKLFF.

This clone was detected once. J is TRBJ1-2 and V is TRBV7-8; a possible D gene is TRBD1 (5 bases). The germline V and J ends were trimmed by 2 bases and 0 bases, with 13 bases remaining between them. The CDR3 has 16 residues. CDR1 is SGHVS, CDR2 FQNEAQ, per germline. The CDR3 nucleotides are TGTGCCAGCAGCTTAACAGGCAGCAAGACTAACTATGGCTACACCTTC. Encoded protein: CASSLTGSKTNYGYTF.

CDR3 amino acids: CASSPSGRSPDTQYF. The CDR3 bases are TGCGCCAGCAGTCCCAGCGGGAGGAGTCCAGATACGCAGTATTTT. The gene calls are TRBV4-1 and TRBJ2-3, with 9 bases fitting TRBD2. This CDR3 has 15 amino acids. The ends lost 6 bases at V and 4 bases at J; junction bases unmatched: 8. Germline V gene lookup returns CDR1 MGHRA and CDR2 YSYEKL.